This T cell receptor (beta chain) is from a study of T cell responses to AZD1222 COVID-19 vaccine. This clone has just one count. What it recognizes is unknown. This CDR3 has 13 residues. V lost 4 bases to trimming and J lost 7 bases, with 11 bases between them. Germline loops: CDR1 SGHVS, CDR2 FQNEAQ. Clones were read by immunoSEQ multiplex PCR, and TCRdb kept only the in-frame ones, dropping some. The sample lists about 94,000 clones, roughly 88% occurring once. Study-wide results and limits: With two AZD1222 doses given, Spike-specific TCR breadth and depth both rose. Only 5 or 6 AZD1222 recipients were seropositive at baseline. Without day 14 samples, only post-peak T cell repertoires were studied. Vaccine-associated CD4 TCRs ranged over spike, dominating at 160-218 and 743-854.

The V call is TRBV7-8, the J call TRBJ1-5; the D gene is possibly TRBD1 (6 bases). This TCR was sampled from an adult who received the AZD1222 COVID-19 vaccine. Sequencing was performed on peripheral blood, taken 28 days after the second AZD1222 dose. The CDR3 sequence: CASSSNRDQPQHF. CDR3 in DNA: TGTGCCAGCAGCTCAAACAGGGACCAGCCCCAGCATTTT. Full variable domain (outside the CDR3, taken from reference TRBV7-8 and TRBJ1-5): GAGVSQSPRYKVAKRGQDVALRCDPISGHVSLFWYQQALGQGPEFLTYFQNEAQLDKSGLPSDRFFAERPEGSVSTLKIQRTQQEDSAVYLCASSSNRDQPQHFGDGTRLSIL.